A single sample gave rise to the 25 T cell receptor beta chains below, sequenced in a study of blood T cell repertoires in COVID-19. Method: immunoSEQ multiplex PCR; TCRdb's copy keeps in-frame clones and lacks some. The sample consists of about 82,000 clones, roughly 78% of them appearing once. The sequenced sample consisted of peripheral blood. Receptor source: a man in his 60s with COVID-19, enrolled during active disease.

On this clone: A read error may produce the germline difference seen at one junction end. This chain joins TRBV12-3 or TRBV12-4 and TRBJ2-5; perhaps TRBD2 as D (5 bases). CDR3 length: 12 residues. The CDR3 region is CASSLASKTQYF. DNA of the CDR3: TGTGCCAGCAGCTTAGCGAGCAAGACCCAGTACTTC.

The count of this clone is one. The chain recombines TRBV7-9 with TRBJ2-1, with 9 bases that match TRBD1. Germline lookup yields CDR1 SEHNR and CDR2 FQNEAQ (reference sequence). The length of the CDR3 is 16 residues. J was trimmed by 1 base and V by 5 bases; bases with no gene match: 6. CDR3 sequence reads: CASSISTGGSYNEQFF. CDR3 nucleotides: TGTGCCAGCAGCATCTCGACAGGGGGATCCTACAATGAGCAGTTCTTC.

Regarding this clone: Lacking the conserved final phenylalanine or tryptophan, this CDR3 likely reflects a read error. The V call is TRBV11-2, the J call TRBJ1-2; tentative D call: TRBD1 (6 bases). In germline, CDR1 is SGHAT, CDR2 FQNNGV. The CDR3 is 14 residues long. Trimming pared 4 bases from V and 4 bases from J, leaving 13 bases between. Here the CDR3 reads CASSSQGYLYGYTL. The DNA of the CDR3 is TGTGCCAGCAGCTCACAGGGATACCTCTATGGCTACACCCTC.

This clone was seen only once. The chain uses TRBV6-2 or TRBV6-3 and TRBJ1-1; possible D gene TRBD1, 6 bases. CDR1 is MNHEY and CDR2 is SVGEGT in the germline V gene. The CDR3 spans 16 residues. V lost 2 bases to trimming and J lost 0 bases, with 13 bases between them. CDR3 DNA: TGTGCCAGCAGTTACGACGCCGGGACACTGAACACTGAAGCTTTCTTT. Amino acids: CASSYDAGTLNTEAFF.

The chain links TRBV12-5 to TRBJ2-2; 7 bases match TRBD1. The junction had 2 bases not matched to a gene; V was cut back by 0 bases and J by 4 bases. The CDR3 runs to 15 residues. Germline loops: CDR1 LGHNT, CDR2 FRNRAP. The CDR3, as DNA: TGTGCTAGTGGTTTGGTCCGACAGGGCACCGGGGAGCTGTTTTTT. Translation gives CASGLVRQGTGELFF.

To note about this clone: Its ends do not fully match the called genes, so a read error is possible. The chain carries TRBV29-1 and TRBJ1-4; tentatively, D is TRBD1 (6 bases). Germline CDR1 SQVTM, CDR2 ANQGSEA. This CDR3 has 13 amino acids. This CDR3 is CSVQDRRGEKLFF. CDR3 coding DNA: TGCAGCGTTCAAGACAGGCGGGGTGAAAAACTGTTTTTT.

The chain has TRBV11-3 and TRBJ2-1; TRBD2 matches 12 bases. The CDR3 has 17 amino acids. Germline CDR1 and CDR2: SGHNT and YENEEA. V trimming: 5 bases; J trimming: 4 bases; junction bases outside the gene matches: 9. The CDR3 region has the DNA TGTGCCAGCAGCGACACAACCCTAGCGGGGGGGTACAATGAGCAGTTCTTC. The encoded protein is CASSDTTLAGGYNEQFF.

The chain uses TRBV10-2 and TRBJ2-5, with D perhaps TRBD1 (6 bases). CDR1 WSHSY and CDR2 SAAADI come from the germline V gene. The CDR3 length is 14 residues. With 4 bases removed from V and 2 bases from J, the gap between germline ends came to 11 bases. The CDR3 DNA reads TGCGCCAGCAGTGGGGGGCAGGGGCAAGAGACCCAGTACTTC. It specifies CASSGGQGQETQYF.

The chain employs TRBV4-3 and TRBJ2-7; no reliable D call. Trimming removed 1 base from V and 1 base from J, with 5 bases in between. CDR3 length equals 13 residues. The germline V gene encodes CDR1 LGHNA and CDR2 YSLEER. The CDR3: CASSQGPSYEQYF. CDR3 nucleotide sequence: TGCGCCAGCAGCCAAGGGCCTTCCTACGAGCAGTACTTC.

The chain couples TRBV5-6 to TRBJ1-2; D gene unclear. V was trimmed by 0 bases and J by 4 bases, leaving 4 bases between them. CDR3 length equals 12 residues. Germline CDR1 SGHDT, CDR2 YYEEEE. The CDR3 protein is CASSLDIYGYTF. The CDR3 DNA sequence: TGTGCCAGCAGCTTGGATATCTATGGCTACACCTTC.

The chain uses TRBV11-3 and TRBJ2-3; 12 bases agree with TRBD1. Germline CDR1 reads SGHNT; CDR2 reads YENEEA. This CDR3 is 15 amino acids long. V gave up 3 bases and J gave up 4 bases; unmatched junction bases: 2. In DNA, the CDR3 is TGTGCCAGCAGCTTCGGGACAGGGGGCCCAGATACGCAGTATTTT. It specifies CASSFGTGGPDTQYF.

This chain uses TRBV5-5 with TRBJ2-3; D is ambiguous. CDR1 and CDR2 (germline): SGHKS, YYEKEE (reference sequence). V gave up 5 bases and J gave up 0 bases, with 13 bases separating them. The CDR3 runs to 15 residues. This CDR3 is CASSQERTSTDTQYF. CDR3 DNA sequence: TGTGCCAGCAGTCAAGAGAGAACTAGCACAGATACGCAGTATTTT.

This chain connects TRBV19 to TRBJ2-1; TRBD1 aligns across 9 bases. This CDR3 region has 14 residues. The V gene end was trimmed by 6 bases and the J gene end by 9 bases; junction bases not matched to a gene: 9. Germline CDR1 reads LNHDA; CDR2 reads SQIVND (reference sequence). The CDR3 DNA reads as TGTGCCAGTAGCCCGGGACAGGGTGCGGGTGAGCAGTTCTTC. Its protein is CASSPGQGAGEQFF.

The chain employs TRBV19 and TRBJ2-7, with D tentatively TRBD2 (6 bases). The V end was cut by 3 bases, the J end by 3 bases, with 12 bases between. CDR3 length: 14 amino acids. CDR1 LNHDA and CDR2 SQIVND come from the germline V gene (reference sequence). CDR3 DNA: TGTGCCAGTAGTATGGGACTGTACTTCTACGAGCAGTACTTC. Translation: CASSMGLYFYEQYF.

The V and J genes are TRBV18 and TRBJ2-2; the D gene is possibly TRBD1 (5 bases). This CDR3 has 16 amino acids. V lost 3 bases, J lost 3 bases, and 14 bases lay in between. Germline CDR1 KGHSH, CDR2 LQKENI. This chain's CDR3 is CASSPPGRVDTGELFF. The CDR3, as DNA: TGTGCCAGCTCACCCCCTGGCAGGGTCGACACCGGGGAGCTGTTTTTT. The whole variable domain, filled in from reference TRBV18 and TRBJ2-2, reads NAGVMQNPRHLVRRRGQEARLRCSPMKGHSHVYWYRQLPEEGLKFMVYLQKENIIDESGMPKERFSAEFPKEGPSILRIQQVVRGDSAAYFCASSPPGRVDTGELFFGEGSRLTVL.

The V gene is TRBV4-3, the J gene TRBJ2-1; 15 bases map to TRBD2. Germline CDR1 and CDR2: LGHNA and YSLEER. This CDR3 comprises 21 residues. V gave up 0 bases and J gave up 5 bases; unmatched junction bases: 14. The CDR3 spells CASSQDPTTGLAGGWDNEQFF. The CDR3 region has the DNA TGCGCCAGCAGCCAAGATCCCACCACGGGACTAGCGGGAGGATGGGACAATGAGCAGTTCTTC.

The chain recombines TRBV5-1 with TRBJ1-3; D is perhaps TRBD1 (5 bases). V was pared by 4 bases and J by 7 bases, with 18 bases between. Germline CDR1 and CDR2: SGHRS and YFSETQ. The CDR3 extends over 15 amino acids. CDR3 protein: CASSLDTGGGNTIYF. CDR3 in DNA: TGCGCCAGCAGCCTCGACACAGGTGGGGGGAACACCATATATTTT.

The rearrangement uses TRBV12-3 or TRBV12-4 and TRBJ2-1; TRBD2 might be the D (5 bases). The CDR3 totals 13 residues. Trimming removed 3 bases from V and 9 bases from J, with 12 bases in between. CDR3 sequence (DNA): TGTGCCAGCAGTTTTAGGGTAGAGGGTGAGCAGTTCTTC. It codes for CASSFRVEGEQFF.

In nucleotides, the CDR3 is TGTGCCAGCAGCCAAGATGTGCGCGGGACCCAGTACTTC. It yields the protein CASSQDVRGTQYF. This chain connects TRBV14 to TRBJ2-5; D is ambiguous. CDR1 SGHDN and CDR2 FVKESK come from the germline V gene. Between the trimmed V and J ends, which lost 0 bases and 7 bases, there was a span of 9 bases. The CDR3 is 13 residues long.

The rearrangement links TRBV7-2 to TRBJ2-5; 9 bases agree with TRBD2. Germline lookup yields CDR1 SGHTA and CDR2 FQGNSA. The CDR3 extends over 14 amino acids. Trimming removed 5 bases from V and 5 bases from J; junction bases left unmatched: 6. The CDR3 here is CASSLSGGLETQYF. The CDR3, as DNA: TGTGCCAGCAGCCTAAGCGGGGGGTTGGAGACCCAGTACTTC.

The chain employs TRBV6-5 and TRBJ1-2, with D tentatively TRBD1 (5 bases). Trimming removed 6 bases at V and 2 bases at J, with 7 bases between. Germline V gives CDR1 MNHEY, CDR2 SVGAGI. The CDR3 totals 12 residues. The CDR3: CASSPGNYGYTF. In DNA form, the CDR3 reads TGTGCCAGCAGCCCAGGGAACTATGGCTACACCTTC.

This clone was counted many times. The chain employs TRBV14 and TRBJ1-2; D unresolved. V gave up 5 bases and J gave up 2 bases, with 15 bases separating them. The CDR3 is 15 amino acids. Germline CDR1 and CDR2: SGHDN and FVKESK. The CDR3 nucleotides are TGTGCCAGCAGCGTCGACCGGGTATTGAACTATGGCTACACCTTC. This gives the protein CASSVDRVLNYGYTF. Variable domain in full (rest from reference TRBV14 and TRBJ1-2): EAGVTQFPSHSVIEKGQTVTLRCDPISGHDNLYWYRRVMGKEIKFLLHFVKESKQDESGMPNNRFLAERTGGTYSTLKVQPAELEDSGVYFCASSVDRVLNYGYTFGSGTRLTVV.

The chain recombines TRBV6-5 with TRBJ2-1, with 7 bases matching TRBD1. The V and J ends lost 6 bases and 6 bases, in that order; junction bases with no gene match: 11. CDR1 is MNHEY, CDR2 SVGAGI, per germline. The CDR3 is 15 residues long. Written as DNA, the CDR3 is TGTGCCAGCAGCCGGGCCAAGGGGGCGCCCAATGAGCAGTTCTTC. It codes for CASSRAKGAPNEQFF.

This sequence joins TRBV4-1 and TRBJ2-4, with 9 bases matching TRBD1. The CDR3 is 16 residues long. CDR1 is MGHRA and CDR2 is YSYEKL in the germline V gene. J was trimmed by 6 bases and V by 4 bases; bases with no gene match: 10. DNA for the CDR3: TGCGCCAGCAGCCCGATACTAAAACAGGGGGCAAACATTCAGTACTTC. Protein: CASSPILKQGANIQYF.

V gene TRBV5-5 combines with J gene TRBJ2-7, with D maybe TRBD1 (6 bases). This CDR3 is built from 15 residues. Trimming cost V 4 bases and J 0 bases, with 14 bases left between them. Per germline, CDR1 SGHKS and CDR2 YYEKEE (reference sequence). CDR3 coding DNA: TGTGCCAGCAGCCTCTGGACAGTCAGCTCCTACGAGCAGTACTTC. It specifies CASSLWTVSSYEQYF. Using reference TRBV5-5 and TRBJ2-7 for the parts outside the CDR3, the full variable domain is DAGVTQSPTHLIKTRGQQVTLRCSPISGHKSVSWYQQVLGQGPQFIFQYYEKEERGRGNFPDRFSARQFPNYSSELNVNALLLGDSALYLCASSLWTVSSYEQYFGPGTRLTVT.